One and the same sample provided the 8 T cell receptor beta chains below, sequenced in a study of blood T cell repertoires in COVID-19. Clones were sequenced by immunoSEQ multiplex PCR, and TCRdb holds only the in-frame ones, with some missing. The sample has about 170,000 clones, about nine tenths seen once. Sequencing used peripheral blood. Every receptor here comes from a man in his 70s with acute or convalescent COVID-19.

The genes are TRBV5-1 and TRBJ1-4; D is possibly TRBD1 (6 bases). V was cut by 9 bases and J by 2 bases, with 20 bases left in between. Germline V CDR1 and CDR2: SGHRS, YFSETQ. The CDR3 has 16 amino acids. CDR3 bases: TGCGCCACGTCGTTGGGGGCGCGGGTGACTAATGAAAAACTGTTTTTT. Protein product: CATSLGARVTNEKLFF.

The J gene is TRBJ2-3, the V gene TRBV4-1; 14 bases map to TRBD2. The CDR3 is made up of 20 amino acids. J gave up 1 base and V 3 bases, and 12 bases lay outside the gene matches. Germline values: CDR1 MGHRA, CDR2 YSYEKL. Here the CDR3 DNA reads TGCGCCAGCAGCCACTGGGGACTAGCGGGAGAAGATGACCGCACAGATACGCAGTATTTT. Protein: CASSHWGLAGEDDRTDTQYF.

This rearrangement joins TRBV6-2 or TRBV6-3 to TRBJ1-6; TRBD1 aligns across 7 bases. The ends lost 5 bases at V and 8 bases at J; junction bases unmatched: 3. The germline V gene has CDR1 MNHEY and CDR2 SVGEGT. CDR3 length equals 13 residues. The CDR3 here is CASSITGDSPLHF. The CDR3 DNA is TGTGCCAGCAGTATTACAGGGGATTCACCCCTCCACTTT.

CDR3 protein: CASSKTTSGSSYNEQFF. In DNA, the CDR3 is TGCGCCAGCAGCAAGACGACTAGCGGGAGCTCCTACAATGAGCAGTTCTTC. The chain links TRBV5-1 to TRBJ2-1; 12 nucleotides align to TRBD2. Losses at the gene ends were 4 bases for V and 0 bases for J; bases not matched to a gene: 5. The V gene's germline CDR1 is SGHRS and CDR2 YFSETQ. The CDR3 runs to 17 residues.

V gene TRBV18 combines with J gene TRBJ2-1, with a possible D match to TRBD2 (6 bases). Germline-derived CDR1 and CDR2 are KGHSH and LQKENI. Trimming shortened V by 3 bases and J by 5 bases, and 11 bases separated the two germline ends. This CDR3 contains 14 residues. The CDR3 region is CASSPGLAHNEQFF. The CDR3 DNA is TGTGCCAGCTCACCGGGGCTAGCGCACAATGAGCAGTTCTTC.

CDR3 nucleotides: TGCGCCAGCAGCCCTACAGACCTCCAAGAGACCCAGTACTTC. The encoded protein is CASSPTDLQETQYF. The rearrangement joins TRBV5-1 to TRBJ2-5; D remains unclear. Germline loops: CDR1 SGHRS, CDR2 YFSETQ. Trimming stripped 4 bases from V and 1 base from J, with 11 bases between. This CDR3 has 14 amino acids. Filled out from reference TRBV5-1 and TRBJ2-5, the complete variable domain reads KAGVTQTPRYLIKTRGQQVTLSCSPISGHRSVSWYQQTPGQGLQFLFEYFSETQRNKGNFPGRFSGRQFSNSRSEMNVSTLELGDSALYLCASSPTDLQETQYFGPGTRLLVL.

This chain joins TRBV10-1 and TRBJ2-5, with 12 bases matching TRBD1. The CDR3 has 15 residues. Trimming took 4 bases from V and 5 from J; bases not matched to a gene: 5. Germline V gene sequence: CDR1 WNHNN, CDR2 SYGVQD (reference sequence). CDR3 coding DNA: TGCGCCAGCAGTGCGGGGACAGGGGGCGTCGAGACCCAGTACTTC. It is translated as CASSAGTGGVETQYF.

This clone was detected only once. This chain connects TRBV3-1 (or the pseudogene TRBV3-2) to TRBJ1-4; possible D gene TRBD1, 6 bases. The CDR3 is made up of 15 amino acids. The ends were cut back, 0 bases at V and 10 bases at J, with 15 bases in the middle. The germline gives CDR1 LGHDT, CDR2 YNNKEL (reference sequence). The CDR3 bases are TGTGCCAGCAGCCAAGACGCCCCAGGCAGGGGAAAACTGTTTTTT. It yields the protein CASSQDAPGRGKLFF.